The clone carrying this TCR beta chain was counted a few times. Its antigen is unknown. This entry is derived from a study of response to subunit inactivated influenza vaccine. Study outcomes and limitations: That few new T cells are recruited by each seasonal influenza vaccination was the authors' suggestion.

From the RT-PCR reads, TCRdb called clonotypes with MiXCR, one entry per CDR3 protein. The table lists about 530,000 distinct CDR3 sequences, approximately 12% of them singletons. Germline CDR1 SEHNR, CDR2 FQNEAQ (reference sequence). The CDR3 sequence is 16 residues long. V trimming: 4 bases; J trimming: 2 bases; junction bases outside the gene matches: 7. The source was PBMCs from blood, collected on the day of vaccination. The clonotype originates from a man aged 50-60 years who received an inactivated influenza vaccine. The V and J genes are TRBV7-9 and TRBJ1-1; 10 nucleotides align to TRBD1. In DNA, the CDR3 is TGTGCCAGCAGCTCCTTGGGGACAGGGGACAACACTGAAGCTTTCTTT. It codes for CASSSLGTGDNTEAFF. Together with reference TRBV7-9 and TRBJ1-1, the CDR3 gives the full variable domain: DTGVSQNPRHKITKRGQNVTFRCDPISEHNRLYWYRQTLGQGPEFLTYFQNEAQLEKSRLLSDRFSAERPKGSFSTLEIQRTEQGDSAMYLCASSSLGTGDNTEAFFGQGTRLTVV.